These T cell receptor beta chains were read from a single sample in a study of CD8 T cells in Susac syndrome. TCRdb independently ran MiXCR on the immunoSEQ multiplex PCR reads; one entry per CDR3 protein. The profile covers about 120,000 distinct CDR3 sequences, with 90% to 95% appearing a single time and around 0.13% taken by the ten largest. The sequenced sample consisted of CD4+ T cells from PBMCs. The receptors come from a human donor with multiple sclerosis. Each CDR3 is given without its conserved first and last residue.

j_call v_call cdr3_aa
TRBJ2-5 TRBV25-1 ASSETNRGGETQY
TRBJ2-1 TRBV5-1 ASSERYNEQF
TRBJ2-5 TRBV6-6 ASSRATETQY
TRBJ2-3 TRBV29-1 SVGTSGKDTQY
TRBJ2-5 TRBV6-5 ASSYSPRLGEETQY
TRBJ2-3 TRBV29-1 SPSGQGRDTQY
TRBJ2-4 TRBV4-2 ASSQEAGRGGKNIQY
TRBJ1-1 TRBV30 AWSPRTPNTEAF
TRBJ1-1 TRBV27 ASLGRMNTEAF
TRBJ1-1 TRBV29-1 SVEVLENTEAF
TRBJ2-3 TRBV4-1 ASSQGAAVRTDTQY
TRBJ2-5 TRBV6-2/TRBV6-3 ASRGPRGRGGTQY
TRBJ2-2 TRBV3-1 ASSHPGLEDWYNTGELF
TRBJ2-1 TRBV7-2 ASSPTSAPSYNEQF
TRBJ1-1 TRBV19 ASNKQGSTEAF
TRBJ1-4 TRBV19 ASSTQGEGEKLF
TRBJ2-2 TRBV12-3/TRBV12-4 ASSSGATGELF
TRBJ1-2 TRBV28 ASSLSRFYGYT